The 22 T cell receptor beta chains below come from one sample, sequenced in a study of T cells in women clearing cervical HPV infection. Profiled with immunoSEQ multiplex PCR; TCRdb holds only in-frame clones, not every one. The sample has fewer than 30,000 clones. Sequencing was done on a sample of blood buffy coat. The source of these receptors is a woman between 18 and 69 years old with a cervical HPV16 infection that either progressed to CIN3+ or cleared (not recorded which).

On this clone: The read ends 3 residues before the CDR3 terminus; that terminus is restored from the germline J gene. J is TRBJ2-5 and V is TRBV13; the match to TRBD1 covers 9 bases. After removal of 0 bases from V and 3 bases from J, the junction contained 5 bases not matched to a gene. The CDR3 loop spans 16 amino acids. Germline V lookup: CDR1 PRHDT, CDR2 FYEKMQ (reference sequence). The CDR3: CASSLGGTGMKETQYF. Incomplete CDR3 DNA: TGTGCCAGCAGCTTAGGCGGGACAGGGATGAAAGAGACC.

With respect to this clone: The read ends 3 residues before the CDR3 terminus; that terminus is restored from the germline J gene. The chain combines TRBV23-1 with TRBJ2-7; TRBD1 matches at 9 bases. TRBV23-1 is an ORF for which the function is uncertain. The J segment lost 4 bases and the V segment lost 4 bases, leaving 5 bases of the junction unmatched. The CDR3 consists of 14 residues. Incomplete CDR3 DNA: TGCGCCAGCAGTCGCGCCGGACAGGGGTACGAG. Amino acids: CASSRAGQGYE. The full CDR3 protein is CASSRAGQGYEQYF.

With regard to this clone: The sequence runs out 3 residues before the end of the CDR3; the remainder is reconstructed from the germline J gene. The rearrangement uses TRBV19 and TRBJ1-2, with 7 positions matching TRBD1. Germline loops: CDR1 LNHDA, CDR2 SQIVND (reference sequence). The CDR3 sequence is 15 residues long. Incomplete CDR3 DNA: TGTGCCAGTAGTAAACAGGGGCTCTCCTACAATGAC. This sequence encodes CASSKQGLSYND. The full CDR3 sequence reads CASSKQGLSYNDYTF.

On this clone itself: Sequencing ends 3 residues short of the CDR3 end; the germline J gene provides the rest. V gene TRBV19 combines with J gene TRBJ1-1, with TRBD1 identical over 10 bases. This CDR3 region has 15 residues. Trimming removed 9 bases from V and 5 bases from J; junction bases left unmatched: 12. Germline V gives CDR1 LNHDA, CDR2 SQIVND (reference sequence). The CDR3: CASKTGQGTVTEAFF. CDR3 DNA (partial): TGTGCCAGCAAAACGGGACAGGGGACCGTGACTGAA.

As concerns this clone: The CDR3 is cut off 3 residues early in the read; its end comes from the germline J gene. The J gene is TRBJ2-1, the V gene TRBV23-1, with 9 bases matching TRBD2. TRBV23-1 is filed as an ORF, its function uncertain. V dropped 4 bases and J dropped 7; count of bases not matched to a gene: 11. This CDR3 is built from 16 residues. The CDR3 reads CASSPGALAGFNEQFF. The sequenced CDR3 bases are TGCGCCAGCAGTCCCGGAGCGCTAGCGGGATTTAATGAG.

Turning to this clone: The read terminates 3 residues ahead of where the CDR3 ends, so the germline J gene completes it. The chain carries TRBV20-1 and TRBJ1-2, with a possible D match to TRBD1 (6 bases). CDR1 is DFQATT and CDR2 is SNEGSKA in the germline V gene (reference sequence). CDR3 length: 12 residues. V dropped 5 bases and J dropped 6 bases, with 13 bases sitting between them. Here the CDR3 reads CSAARQVDGYTF. Partial CDR3 DNA: TGCAGTGCTGCCAGACAGGTTGATGGC.

Concerning this clone itself: The read gets to within 3 residues of the CDR3 end, and the germline J gene fills in the rest. The rearrangement joins TRBV30 to TRBJ2-1; a possible D gene is TRBD2 (5 bases). From germline, CDR1 is GTSNPN and CDR2 SVGIG (reference sequence). CDR3 length: 14 residues. Trimming pared 0 bases from V and 9 bases from J, leaving 15 bases between. CDR3 DNA, as far as it was read: TGTGCCTGGAGTGTACAACCAGGACTTCTTGAG. The encoded protein is CAWSVQPGLLE. The whole CDR3 protein is CAWSVQPGLLEQFF.

To note about this clone: The read falls 3 residues short of the CDR3 end, and the missing part is taken from the germline J gene. This chain joins TRBV5-1 and TRBJ1-2; a possible D gene is TRBD1 (6 bases). The CDR3 consists of 13 residues. V was trimmed by 0 bases and J by 4 bases, leaving 7 bases between them. CDR1 is SGHRS and CDR2 is YFSETQ in the germline V gene. This CDR3 reads CASSLGDTYGYTF. Partial CDR3 DNA: TGCGCCAGCAGCTTGGGGGACACCTATGGC.

Remarks on this clone: The read halts 3 residues ahead of the CDR3 end, with the missing end drawn from the germline J gene. The chain is built from TRBV7-9 and TRBJ2-7; 7 nucleotides agree with TRBD1. The CDR3 is made up of 15 amino acids. J gave up 1 base and V 5 bases, and 8 bases lay outside the gene matches. Germline V lookup: CDR1 SEHNR, CDR2 FQNEAQ (reference sequence). CDR3 loop: CASSLDRAISYEQYF. The part of the CDR3 DNA that was read is TGTGCCAGCAGCCTAGACAGGGCAATTTCCTACGAG.

This clone counts as medium-sized (0.01 to 0.1%) by frequency. From the germline J gene comes the end of the CDR3, since the read stops 3 residues before it. The chain combines TRBV11-3 with TRBJ2-3; perhaps TRBD1 as D (5 bases). The germline CDR1 and CDR2 sequences are SGHNT and YENEEA. CDR3 length: 15 residues. Trimming removed 4 bases from V and 0 bases from J, with 11 bases in between. The CDR3 DNA, read in part, is TGTGCCAGCAGCTCCCGACAGACTAGCACAGATACG. It specifies CASSSRQTSTDT. The full CDR3 sequence reads CASSSRQTSTDTQYF.

In the case of this clone: A read error may produce the germline difference seen at one junction end. The read stops 3 residues short of the end of the CDR3; the missing end is completed from the germline J gene. This sample includes further DNA sequences coding for the same CDR3. The chain couples TRBV6-2 or TRBV6-3 to TRBJ1-3; maybe TRBD1 (5 bases). This CDR3 spans 14 amino acids. Germline-derived CDR1 and CDR2 are MNHEY and SVGEGT. Partial CDR3 DNA: TGTGCCAGCAGTTACCGGGGGACTGGAAACACT. The encoded protein is CASSYRGTGNT. The whole CDR3 sequence is CASSYRGTGNTIYF.

The CDR3 DNA, read in part, is TGCGCCAGCCGGACAGGGTCGGATAATGAAAAA. Amino acids: CASRTGSDNEK. The CDR3 in full is CASRTGSDNEKLFF. This chain uses TRBV5-1 with TRBJ1-4, with 8 bases lining up with TRBD1. The read ends 3 residues early relative to the CDR3; the germline J gene fills the gap. Trimming took 7 bases from V and 4 from J; bases not matched to a gene: 6. The CDR3 is 14 amino acids. Germline loops: CDR1 SGHRS, CDR2 YFSETQ.

Turning to this clone: The read finishes 3 residues shy of the CDR3 end, and the germline J gene is used to complete it. V and J are TRBV5-6 and TRBJ1-4, with 9 bases fitting TRBD1. This CDR3 is built from 15 residues. Germline CDR1 reads SGHDT; CDR2 reads YYEEEE. CDR3 protein: CASSPDRGRDSPLFF. The covered CDR3 bases are TGTGCCAGCAGCCCGGACAGGGGCCGGGATTCACCA.

With respect to this clone: Coverage ceases 3 residues before the CDR3 finishes, and the germline J gene fills in the end. The chain is built from TRBV29-1 and TRBJ1-1; a possible D gene is TRBD1 (5 bases). The V end lost 6 bases, the J end lost 5 bases, and 13 bases lay between the germline ends. CDR3 size: 12 residues. Per germline, CDR1 SQVTM and CDR2 ANQGSEA. CDR3 loop: CSVLPGGTEAFF. The covered CDR3 bases are TGCAGCGTCCTACCCGGGGGGACTGAA.

A word on this clone: The read ends 3 residues before the CDR3 terminus; that terminus is restored from the germline J gene. The chain recombines TRBV13 with TRBJ1-2; TRBD1 might be the D (5 bases). The V gene's germline CDR1 is PRHDT and CDR2 FYEKMQ (reference sequence). Trimming cost V 2 bases and J 0 bases, with 13 bases left between them. This CDR3 is 16 amino acids long. CDR3 DNA (partial): TGTGCCAGCAGCTTAAAAAATCCAGGGTCTAACTATGGC. Residues: CASSLKNPGSNYG. The full CDR3 protein is CASSLKNPGSNYGYTF.

About this clone itself: Read data end 3 residues before the CDR3 end; the end is taken from the germline J gene. The chain couples TRBV20-1 to TRBJ2-7; 11 bases agree with TRBD2. Looked up from germline, CDR1 is DFQATT and CDR2 is SNEGSKA (reference sequence). The J segment lost 6 bases and the V segment lost 6 bases, leaving 7 bases of the junction unmatched. This CDR3 has 13 residues. The CDR3 here is CSALAGGVLEQYF. CDR3 bases read: TGCAGTGCATTAGCGGGAGGGGTCCTCGAG.

Remarks on this clone: The CDR3 end falls 3 residues outside the read, so it is completed with the germline J gene. This sequence joins TRBV5-1 and TRBJ2-3; the D gene is possibly TRBD2 (6 bases). The CDR3 is made up of 14 amino acids. V gave up 5 bases and J gave up 4 bases, with 14 bases separating them. The germline V gene encodes CDR1 SGHRS and CDR2 YFSETQ. The CDR3 DNA, read in part, is TGCGCCAGCAGTCAGACTAGTGGATCAGATACG. It specifies CASSQTSGSDT. The complete CDR3 sequence is CASSQTSGSDTQYF.

With respect to this clone: The observed sequence ends 3 residues before the CDR3 terminus, with the missing tail filled in from the germline J gene. This chain joins TRBV11-2 and TRBJ1-4; no firm D call. Between the trimmed V and J ends, which lost 0 bases and 6 bases, there was a span of 5 bases. CDR3 size: 13 residues. Germline loops: CDR1 SGHAT, CDR2 FQNNGV. The CDR3 spells CASSLDHYEKLFF. The part of the CDR3 DNA that was read is TGTGCCAGCAGCTTAGATCATTATGAAAAA.

Points on this clone: The sequence runs out 3 residues before the end of the CDR3; the remainder is reconstructed from the germline J gene. This rearrangement joins TRBV6-4 to TRBJ1-2, with TRBD1 matching 9 bases. The CDR3 is made up of 18 amino acids. The germline V gene encodes CDR1 MRHNA and CDR2 SNTAGT. The ends lost 2 bases at V and 2 bases at J; junction bases unmatched: 12. The sequenced CDR3 bases are TGTGCCAGCAGTGACACCGGGACAGGGCGCGACCGAAACTATGGC. The encoded protein is CASSDTGTGRDRNYG. The entire CDR3 reads CASSDTGTGRDRNYGYTF.

A note on this clone: The read terminates 3 residues before the CDR3 end, so the remaining end is supplied by the germline J gene. The genes are TRBV18 and TRBJ1-2; no clear D gene. This CDR3 is 12 amino acids long. CDR1 is KGHSH, CDR2 LQKENI, per germline. CDR3 DNA (partial): TGTGCCAGCTCCGGGGAAGGCAATGAC. It encodes CASSGEGND. The entire CDR3 sequence reads CASSGEGNDYTF.

Remarks on this clone: Read coverage stops 3 residues before the CDR3 terminus; the germline J gene supplies the remainder. The chain combines TRBV13 with TRBJ1-2; D is unclear. Germline lookup yields CDR1 PRHDT and CDR2 FYEKMQ (reference sequence). CDR3 length: 14 amino acids. The CDR3 sequence: CASSLGLVGGDYTF. CDR3 DNA (partial): TGTGCCAGCAGCTTAGGACTAGTAGGAGGCGAC.

Regarding this clone: The CDR3 extends 3 residues past the end of the read, so its final part is completed from the germline J gene. The rearrangement uses TRBV7-2 and TRBJ1-2, with D uncertain. The CDR3 is 13 amino acids. CDR1 and CDR2 from the germline V gene are SGHTA and FQGNSA. The CDR3 bases that were read are TGTGCCAGCAGCTTAGGCAGGCCCTACGAC. Translation gives CASSLGRPYD. The entire CDR3 reads CASSLGRPYDYTF.